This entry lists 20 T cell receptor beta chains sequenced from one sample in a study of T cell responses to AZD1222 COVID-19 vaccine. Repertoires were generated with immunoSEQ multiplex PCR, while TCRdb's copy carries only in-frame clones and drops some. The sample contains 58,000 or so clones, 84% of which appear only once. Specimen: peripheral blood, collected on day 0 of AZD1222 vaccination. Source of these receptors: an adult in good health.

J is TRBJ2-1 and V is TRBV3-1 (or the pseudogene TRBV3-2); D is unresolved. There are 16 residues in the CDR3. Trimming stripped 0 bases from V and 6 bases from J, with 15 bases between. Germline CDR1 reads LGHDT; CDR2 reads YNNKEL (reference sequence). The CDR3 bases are TGTGCCAGCAGCCAAGATAGTCTTTCGGGCCTCAATGAGCAGTTCTTC. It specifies CASSQDSLSGLNEQFF.

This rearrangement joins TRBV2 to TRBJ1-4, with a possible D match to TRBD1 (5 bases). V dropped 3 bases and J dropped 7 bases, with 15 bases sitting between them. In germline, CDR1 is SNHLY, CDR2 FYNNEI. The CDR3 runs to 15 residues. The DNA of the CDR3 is TGTGCCAGCAGTGAGGGTGACAGAGAGATTGAAAAACTGTTTTTT. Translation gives CASSEGDREIEKLFF.

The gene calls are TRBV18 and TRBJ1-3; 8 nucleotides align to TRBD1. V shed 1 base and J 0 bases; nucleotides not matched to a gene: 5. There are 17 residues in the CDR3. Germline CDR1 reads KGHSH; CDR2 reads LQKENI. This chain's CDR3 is CASSPRDRGFSGNTIYF. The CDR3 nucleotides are TGTGCCAGCTCACCACGAGACAGGGGATTCTCTGGAAACACCATATATTTT.

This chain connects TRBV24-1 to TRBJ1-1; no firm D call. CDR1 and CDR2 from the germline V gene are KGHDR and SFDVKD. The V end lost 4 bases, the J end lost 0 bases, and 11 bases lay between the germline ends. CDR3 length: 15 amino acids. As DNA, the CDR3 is TGTGCCACCAGTGAGACTGAGACCCTGAACACTGAAGCTTTCTTT. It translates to CATSETETLNTEAFF.

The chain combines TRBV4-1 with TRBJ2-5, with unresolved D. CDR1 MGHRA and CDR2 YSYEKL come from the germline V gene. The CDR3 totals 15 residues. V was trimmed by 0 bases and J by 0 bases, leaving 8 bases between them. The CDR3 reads CASSQDPRNQETQYF. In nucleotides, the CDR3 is TGCGCCAGCAGCCAAGATCCACGGAACCAAGAGACCCAGTACTTC.

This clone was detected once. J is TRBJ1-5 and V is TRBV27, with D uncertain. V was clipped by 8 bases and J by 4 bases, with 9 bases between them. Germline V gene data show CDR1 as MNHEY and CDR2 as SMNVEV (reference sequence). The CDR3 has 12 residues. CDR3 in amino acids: CASSDGNQPQHF. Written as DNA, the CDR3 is TGTGCCAGCTCCGACGGAAATCAGCCCCAGCATTTT.

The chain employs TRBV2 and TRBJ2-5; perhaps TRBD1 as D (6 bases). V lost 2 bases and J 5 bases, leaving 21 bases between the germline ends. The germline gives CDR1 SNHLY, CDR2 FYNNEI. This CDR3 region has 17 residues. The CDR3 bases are TGTGCCAGCAGTGAAACCGGAAACAGGGATGGGGCCGAGACCCAGTACTTC. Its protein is CASSETGNRDGAETQYF.

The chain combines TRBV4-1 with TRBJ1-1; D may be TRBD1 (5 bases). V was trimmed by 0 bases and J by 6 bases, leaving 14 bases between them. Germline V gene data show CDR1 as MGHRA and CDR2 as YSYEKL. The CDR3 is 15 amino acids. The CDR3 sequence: CASSQDPQGRAEAFF. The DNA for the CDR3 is TGCGCCAGCAGCCAAGATCCGCAGGGCCGGGCTGAAGCTTTCTTT.

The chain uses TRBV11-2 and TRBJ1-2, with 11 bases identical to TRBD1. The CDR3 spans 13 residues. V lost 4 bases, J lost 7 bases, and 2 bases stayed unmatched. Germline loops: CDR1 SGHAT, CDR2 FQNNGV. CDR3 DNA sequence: TGTGCCAGCAGCTCGGGACAGGGGGGTGGCTACACCTTC. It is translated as CASSSGQGGGYTF. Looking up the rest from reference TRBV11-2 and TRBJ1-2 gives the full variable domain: EAGVAQSPRYKIIEKRQSVAFWCNPISGHATLYWYQQILGQGPKLLIQFQNNGVVDDSQLPKDRFSAERLKGVDSTLKIQPAKLEDSAVYLCASSSGQGGGYTFGSGTRLTVV.

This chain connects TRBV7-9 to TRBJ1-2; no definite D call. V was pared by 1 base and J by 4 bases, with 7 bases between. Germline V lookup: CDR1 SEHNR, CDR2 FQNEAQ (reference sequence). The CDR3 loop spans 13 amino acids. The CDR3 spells CASSLEGFYGYTF. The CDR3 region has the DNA TGTGCCAGCAGCTTAGAAGGCTTCTATGGCTACACCTTC.

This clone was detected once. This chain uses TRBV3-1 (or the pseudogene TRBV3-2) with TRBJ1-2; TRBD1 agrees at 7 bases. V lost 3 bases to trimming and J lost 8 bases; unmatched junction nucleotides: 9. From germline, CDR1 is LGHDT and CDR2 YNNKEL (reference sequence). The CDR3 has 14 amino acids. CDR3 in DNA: TGTGCCAGCAGCCAGAGTAGGGGGCTTGAGGGCTACACCTTC. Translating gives CASSQSRGLEGYTF.

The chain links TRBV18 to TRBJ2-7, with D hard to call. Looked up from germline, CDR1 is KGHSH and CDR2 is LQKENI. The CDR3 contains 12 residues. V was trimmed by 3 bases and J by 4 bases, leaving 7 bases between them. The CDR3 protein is CASSPIQYEQYF. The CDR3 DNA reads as TGTGCCAGCTCACCGATCCAGTACGAGCAGTACTTC.

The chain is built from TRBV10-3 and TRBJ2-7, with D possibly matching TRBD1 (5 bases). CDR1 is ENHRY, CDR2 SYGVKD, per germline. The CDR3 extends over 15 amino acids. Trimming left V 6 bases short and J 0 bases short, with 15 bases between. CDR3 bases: TGTGCCATCAGGTTGGACACATCCCCCTCCTACGAGCAGTACTTC. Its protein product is CAIRLDTSPSYEQYF.

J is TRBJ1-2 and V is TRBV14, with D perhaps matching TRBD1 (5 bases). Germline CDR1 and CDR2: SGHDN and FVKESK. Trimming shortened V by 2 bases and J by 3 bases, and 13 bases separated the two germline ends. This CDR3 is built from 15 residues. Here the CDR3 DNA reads TGTGCCAGCAGCCAAAAAGGCAGGGCGTACTATGGCTACACCTTC. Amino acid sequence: CASSQKGRAYYGYTF.

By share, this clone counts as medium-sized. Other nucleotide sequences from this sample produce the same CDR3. CDR3 loop: CASSLNSQYEQYF. CDR3 coding DNA: TGTGCCAGCAGCTTAAACAGCCAATACGAGCAGTACTTC. V and J are TRBV7-6 and TRBJ2-7, with D unresolved. The V and J ends lost 2 bases and 4 bases respectively, with 9 bases between them. From germline, CDR1 is SGHVS and CDR2 FNYEAQ. The CDR3 is 13 residues long. Full variable domain (rest looked up from reference TRBV7-6 and TRBJ2-7): GAGVSQSPRYKVTKRGQDVALRCDPISGHVSLYWYRQALGQGPEFLTYFNYEAQQDKSGLPNDRFSAERPEGSISTLTIQRTEQRDSAMYRCASSLNSQYEQYFGPGTRLTVT.

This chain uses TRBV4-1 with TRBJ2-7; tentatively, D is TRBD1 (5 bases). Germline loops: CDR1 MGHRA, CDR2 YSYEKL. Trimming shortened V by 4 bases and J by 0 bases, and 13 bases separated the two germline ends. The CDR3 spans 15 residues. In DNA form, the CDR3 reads TGCGCCAGCAGCCCGGACATTCCGAGCTCCTACGAGCAGTACTTC. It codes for CASSPDIPSSYEQYF.

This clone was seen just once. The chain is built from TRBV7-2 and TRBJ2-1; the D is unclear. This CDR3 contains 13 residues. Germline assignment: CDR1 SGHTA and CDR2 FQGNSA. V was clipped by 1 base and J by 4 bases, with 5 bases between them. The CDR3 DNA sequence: TGTGCCAGCAGCTTAGGAAGGTACAATGAGCAGTTCTTC. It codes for CASSLGRYNEQFF.

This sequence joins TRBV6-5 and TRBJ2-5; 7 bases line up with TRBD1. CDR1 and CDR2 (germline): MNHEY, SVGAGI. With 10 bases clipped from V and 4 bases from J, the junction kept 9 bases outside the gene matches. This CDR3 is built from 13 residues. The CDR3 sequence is CATAETGIETQYF. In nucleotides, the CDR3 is TGTGCCACCGCAGAGACAGGGATAGAGACCCAGTACTTC.

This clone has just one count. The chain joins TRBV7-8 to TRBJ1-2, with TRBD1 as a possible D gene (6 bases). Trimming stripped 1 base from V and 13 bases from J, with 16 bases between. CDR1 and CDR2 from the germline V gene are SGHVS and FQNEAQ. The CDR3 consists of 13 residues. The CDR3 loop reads CASSLDVYRAVTF. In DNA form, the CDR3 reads TGTGCCAGCAGCTTAGACGTTTACAGGGCCGTCACCTTC.

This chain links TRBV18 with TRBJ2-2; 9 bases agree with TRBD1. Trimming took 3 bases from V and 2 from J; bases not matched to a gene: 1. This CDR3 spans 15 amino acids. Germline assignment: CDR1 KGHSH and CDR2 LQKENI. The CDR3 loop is CASSPGQGNTGELFF. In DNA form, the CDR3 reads TGTGCCAGCTCACCGGGACAGGGAAACACCGGGGAGCTGTTTTTT.